This T cell receptor beta chain was recovered during a study of CD8 T cells in Susac syndrome. Study details: Patients with Susac syndrome were therapy-naive, on corticosteroids, or on intravenous immunoglobulin alone at blood draw. Study-wide results and limits: In Susac syndrome, CD8+ expansion was highest in TEMRA and active disease.

CDR1 and CDR2 from the germline V gene are SQVTM and ANQGSEA. The V and J ends lost 0 bases and 6 bases, in that order; junction bases with no gene match: 9. This CDR3 contains 16 residues. As concerns this clonotype: Antigen specificity is unknown.

Random-hexamer reverse transcription was applied to about 0.5 to 1 ug RNA. By means of immunoSEQ multiplex PCR, TCR beta CDR3 spanning 54 Vbeta and 13 Jbeta underwent amplification. TCRdb reprocessed the immunoSEQ multiplex PCR reads via MiXCR and lists one record per CDR3 protein. Of about 100,000 distinct CDR3 sequences listed, 95% are singletons. TCR beta was sequenced from blood CD8+ and CD4+ T cells. The TCR comes from a human donor with Susac syndrome. The sample taken for sequencing was CD8+ T cells from PBMCs. The genes are TRBV29-1 and TRBJ2-2, with 8 bases that match TRBD1. The CDR3 reads CSVEDRRQGISGELFF. CDR3 DNA: TGCAGCGTTGAAGATCGACGACAGGGGATCTCCGGGGAGCTGTTTTTT.